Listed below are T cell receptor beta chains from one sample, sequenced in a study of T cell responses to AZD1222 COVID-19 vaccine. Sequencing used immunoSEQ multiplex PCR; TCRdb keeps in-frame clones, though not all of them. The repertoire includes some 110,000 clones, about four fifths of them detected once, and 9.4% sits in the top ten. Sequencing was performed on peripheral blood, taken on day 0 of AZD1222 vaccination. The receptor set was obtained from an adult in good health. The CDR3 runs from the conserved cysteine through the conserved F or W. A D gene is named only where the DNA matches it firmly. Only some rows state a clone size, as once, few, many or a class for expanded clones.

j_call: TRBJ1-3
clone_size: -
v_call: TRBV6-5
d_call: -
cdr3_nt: TGTGCCGCCCGATCCGATCCCTTCTCTGGAAACACCATATATTTT
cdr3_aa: CAARSDPFSGNTIYF

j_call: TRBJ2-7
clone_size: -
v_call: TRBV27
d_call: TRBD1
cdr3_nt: TGTGCCAGCAGTTTACGAACCAGGGGGTACGAGCAGTACTTC
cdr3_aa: CASSLRTRGYEQYF

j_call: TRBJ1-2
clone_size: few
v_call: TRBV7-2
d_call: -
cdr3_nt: TGTGCCAGCAGCTTAACGCAGGGGAACGGCTACACCTTC
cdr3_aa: CASSLTQGNGYTF

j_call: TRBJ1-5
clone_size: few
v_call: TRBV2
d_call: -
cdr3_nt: TGTGCCAGCAGTGAATGGGGGACCTATAGCAATCAGCCCCAGCATTTT
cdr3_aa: CASSEWGTYSNQPQHF

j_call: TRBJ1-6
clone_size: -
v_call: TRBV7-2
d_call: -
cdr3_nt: TGTGCCAGCAGCTTAGATGGGGAAATCTATAATTCACCCCTCCACTTT
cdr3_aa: CASSLDGEIYNSPLHF

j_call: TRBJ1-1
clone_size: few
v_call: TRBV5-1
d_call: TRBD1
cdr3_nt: TGCGCCAGCAGCCCGGGACAGGGAGGAAGGGTAGCTTTCTTT
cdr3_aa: CASSPGQGGRVAFF

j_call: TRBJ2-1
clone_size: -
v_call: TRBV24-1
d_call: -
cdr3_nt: TGTGCCACCAGTGATTTTAGGGGGTGGGGCTCCTACAATGAGCAGTTCTTC
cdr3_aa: CATSDFRGWGSYNEQFF

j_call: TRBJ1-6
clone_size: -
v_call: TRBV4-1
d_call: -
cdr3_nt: TGCGCCAGCAGCGAGTTGGGGGGGAATTCACCCCTCCACTTT
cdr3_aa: CASSELGGNSPLHF

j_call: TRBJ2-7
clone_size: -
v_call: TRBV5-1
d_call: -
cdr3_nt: TGCGCCAGCAGCTTGGCCCCCGGGACAAATAACTACGAGCAGTACTTC
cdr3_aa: CASSLAPGTNNYEQYF

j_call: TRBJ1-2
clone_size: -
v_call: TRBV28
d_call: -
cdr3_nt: TGTGCCAGCAGTTTCCGGATGGGGTATGGCTACACCTTC
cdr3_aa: CASSFRMGYGYTF

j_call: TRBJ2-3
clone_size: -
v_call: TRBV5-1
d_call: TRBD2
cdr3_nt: TGCGCCAGCAGCTTGCGGCTAGCGGCCACAGATACGCAGTATTTT
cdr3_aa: CASSLRLAATDTQYF

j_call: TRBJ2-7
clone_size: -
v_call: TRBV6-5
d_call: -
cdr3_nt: TGTGCCAGCAGTTACCTCGCGGGCGTTTCCTACGAGCAGTACTTC
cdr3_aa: CASSYLAGVSYEQYF

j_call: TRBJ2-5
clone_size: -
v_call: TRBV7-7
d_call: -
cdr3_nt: TGTGCTAGCAGCTTTGTATGGGGAGAGACCCAGTACTTC
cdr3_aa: CASSFVWGETQYF

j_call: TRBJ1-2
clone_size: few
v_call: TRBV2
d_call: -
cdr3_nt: TGTGCCAGTACTCGGGGCTTCTATGGCTACACCTTC
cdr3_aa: CASTRGFYGYTF

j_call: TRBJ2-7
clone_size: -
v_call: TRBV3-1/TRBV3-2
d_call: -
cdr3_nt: TGTGCCAGCAGCCAAGCGGGATCTACCGAGCAGTACTTC
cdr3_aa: CASSQAGSTEQYF

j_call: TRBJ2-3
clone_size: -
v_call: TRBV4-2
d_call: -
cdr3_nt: TGTGCCAGCAGCCAAGATCGGGCTTACACAGATACGCAGTATTTT
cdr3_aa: CASSQDRAYTDTQYF

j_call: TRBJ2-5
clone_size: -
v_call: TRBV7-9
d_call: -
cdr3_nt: TGTGCCAGCAGCTTATCCCATCTCACAGGGGAGACCCAGTACTTC
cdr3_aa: CASSLSHLTGETQYF

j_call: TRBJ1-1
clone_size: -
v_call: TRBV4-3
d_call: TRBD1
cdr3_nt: TGCGCCAGCAGCCAAGATGCCTTGTACCGGACAGGGAACACTGAAGCTTTCTTT
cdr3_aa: CASSQDALYRTGNTEAFF

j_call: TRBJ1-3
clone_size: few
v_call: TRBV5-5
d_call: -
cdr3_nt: TGTGCCAGCAGCTTTGGGGGGGACACTGGAAACACCATATATTTT
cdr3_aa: CASSFGGDTGNTIYF

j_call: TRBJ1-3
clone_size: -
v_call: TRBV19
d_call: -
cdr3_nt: TGTGCCAGTAGTATAAGGGGTCTGCCTTCTGGAAACACCATATATTTT
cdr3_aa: CASSIRGLPSGNTIYF

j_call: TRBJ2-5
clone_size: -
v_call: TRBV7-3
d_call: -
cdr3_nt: TGTGCCAGCAGCGCACAGGGGGGTGAGACGGGAGGAAGAGAGACCCAGTACTTC
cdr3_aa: CASSAQGGETGGRETQYF

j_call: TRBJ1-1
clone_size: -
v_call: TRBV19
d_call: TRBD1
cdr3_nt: TGTGCCAGCAGCTTGGACAGGGGGACTGAAGCTTTCTTT
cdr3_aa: CASSLDRGTEAFF

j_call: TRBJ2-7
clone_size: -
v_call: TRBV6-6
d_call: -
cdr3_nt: TGTGCCAGCAGTTACTCGTGGGGACAAACTTCCTACGAGCAGTACTTC
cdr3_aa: CASSYSWGQTSYEQYF

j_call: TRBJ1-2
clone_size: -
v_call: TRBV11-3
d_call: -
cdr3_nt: TGTGCTAAGTCGGCAGGGGTCTATGTGGGCTACACCTTC
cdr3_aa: CAKSAGVYVGYTF

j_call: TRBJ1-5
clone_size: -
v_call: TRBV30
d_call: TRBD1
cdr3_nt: TGTGCCTGGAAGGAACAGGGGGTAGAGCCCCAGCATTTT
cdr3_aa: CAWKEQGVEPQHF

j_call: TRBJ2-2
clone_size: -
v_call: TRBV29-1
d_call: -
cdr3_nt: TGCAGCGTTTCAGGGTTTGGCTGGGAGCTGTTTTTT
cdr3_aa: CSVSGFGWELFF

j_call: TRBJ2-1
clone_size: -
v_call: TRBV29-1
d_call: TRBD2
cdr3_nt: TGCAGCACTAGGACTAGCGGGAAGACCTACAATGAGCAGTTCTTC
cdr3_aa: CSTRTSGKTYNEQFF

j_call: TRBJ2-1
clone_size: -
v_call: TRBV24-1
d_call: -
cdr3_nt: TGTGCCACCAGTGATTCAGGGATGAAAGGTGAGCAGTTCTTC
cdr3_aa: CATSDSGMKGEQFF

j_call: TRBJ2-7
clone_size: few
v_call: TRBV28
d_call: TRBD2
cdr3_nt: TGTGCCAGCAGTTTCTCTAGCGGTCCCTACGAGCAGTACTTC
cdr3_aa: CASSFSSGPYEQYF

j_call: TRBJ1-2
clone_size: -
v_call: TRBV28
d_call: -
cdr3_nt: TGTGCCAGCAGTTCCTCCCCTTTAAGTGAACTCCCACTCTTC
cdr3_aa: CASSSSPLSELPLF

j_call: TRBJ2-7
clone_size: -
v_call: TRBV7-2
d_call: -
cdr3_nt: TGTGCCAGCAGCTCGGCAGGGAGCGGCTACTACGAGCAGTACTTC
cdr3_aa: CASSSAGSGYYEQYF

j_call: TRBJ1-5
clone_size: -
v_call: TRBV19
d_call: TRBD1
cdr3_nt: TGTGCCAGTACGGGGACAGGGGGTTTGAATAGCAATCAGCCCCAGCATTTT
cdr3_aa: CASTGTGGLNSNQPQHF

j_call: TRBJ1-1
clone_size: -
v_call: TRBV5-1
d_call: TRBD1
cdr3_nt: TGCGCCAGCAGCATTGGACAGGGGGGCACTGAAGCTTTCTTT
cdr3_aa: CASSIGQGGTEAFF

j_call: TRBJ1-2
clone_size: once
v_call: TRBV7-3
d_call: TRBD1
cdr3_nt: TGTGCCAGCAGCCCGGGACAGACCTATGGCTACACCTTC
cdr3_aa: CASSPGQTYGYTF

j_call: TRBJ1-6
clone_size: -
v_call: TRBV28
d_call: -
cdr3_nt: TGTGCCAGCAGTTTCCGGCCTGAACCCTATAATTCACCCCTCCACTTT
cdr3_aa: CASSFRPEPYNSPLHF

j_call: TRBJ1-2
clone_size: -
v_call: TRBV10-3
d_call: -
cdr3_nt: TGTGCCATCAGTGAAACCGTCCCTCCCTACTATGGCTACACCTTC
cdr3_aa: CAISETVPPYYGYTF

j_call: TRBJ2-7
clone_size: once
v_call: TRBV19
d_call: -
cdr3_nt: TGTGCCAGTACCGAGGGGGGCCGATACGAGCAGTACTTC
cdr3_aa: CASTEGGRYEQYF

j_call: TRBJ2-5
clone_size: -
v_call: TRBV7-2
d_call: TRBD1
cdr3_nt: TGTGCCAGCATCGAAGGGCGCAGGGGGCTCGAGACCCAGTACTTC
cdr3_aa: CASIEGRRGLETQYF

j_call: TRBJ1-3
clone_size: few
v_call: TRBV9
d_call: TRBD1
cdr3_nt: TGTGCCAGCAGCGTAGCAGGTGGACAGGGTTCTGGAAACACCATATATTTT
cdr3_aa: CASSVAGGQGSGNTIYF

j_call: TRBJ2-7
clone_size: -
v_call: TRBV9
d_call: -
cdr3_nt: TGTGCCAGCAGCGCTGGAGGGGGGCCCTCCTACGAGCAGTACTTC
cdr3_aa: CASSAGGGPSYEQYF

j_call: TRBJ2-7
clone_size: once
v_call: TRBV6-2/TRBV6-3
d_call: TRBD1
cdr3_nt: TGTGCCAGCAGTTATTACCCCCGGGACAGGGACCCCGAGCAGTACTTC
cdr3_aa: CASSYYPRDRDPEQYF

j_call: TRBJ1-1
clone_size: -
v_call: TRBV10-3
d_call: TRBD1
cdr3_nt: TGTGCCATCGGGGACAGGCAACCCGAAGCTTTCTTT
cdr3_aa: CAIGDRQPEAFF

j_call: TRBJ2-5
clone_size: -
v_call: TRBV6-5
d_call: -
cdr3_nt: TGTGCCAGCAGTCCCGGACAGAAGGAGACCCAGTACTTC
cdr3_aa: CASSPGQKETQYF

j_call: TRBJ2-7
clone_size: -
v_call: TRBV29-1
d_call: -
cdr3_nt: TGCAGCGCGCGAGACAGGATGCAGTACTTC
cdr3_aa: CSARDRMQYF

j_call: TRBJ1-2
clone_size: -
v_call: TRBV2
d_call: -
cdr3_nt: TGTGCCAGCCAAAAGAATGGGGGTTTGGATGGCTACACCTTC
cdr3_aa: CASQKNGGLDGYTF